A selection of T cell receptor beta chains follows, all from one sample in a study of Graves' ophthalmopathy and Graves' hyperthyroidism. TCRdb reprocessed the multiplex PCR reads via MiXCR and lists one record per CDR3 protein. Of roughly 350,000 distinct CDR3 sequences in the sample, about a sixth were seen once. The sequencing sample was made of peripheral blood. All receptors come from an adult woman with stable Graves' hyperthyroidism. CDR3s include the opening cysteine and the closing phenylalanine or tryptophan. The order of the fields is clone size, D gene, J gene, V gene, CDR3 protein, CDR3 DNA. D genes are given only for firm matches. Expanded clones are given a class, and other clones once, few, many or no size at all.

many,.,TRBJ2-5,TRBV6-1,CASSESLGRQETQYF,TGTGCCAGCAGTGAATCTCTAGGCCGACAAGAGACCCAGTACTTC
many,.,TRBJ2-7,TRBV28,CASSLGRSSYEQYF,TGTGCCAGCAGTTTGGGCAGGTCTTCCTACGAGCAGTACTTC
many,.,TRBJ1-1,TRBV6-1,CASSEGLVSEAFF,TGTGCCAGCAGCGAGGGCCTTGTTTCTGAAGCTTTCTTT
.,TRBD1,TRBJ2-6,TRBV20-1,CSASRDREGANVLTF,TGCAGTGCTAGCCGGGACAGGGAAGGGGCCAACGTCCTGACTTTC
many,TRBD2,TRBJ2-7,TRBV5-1,CASSTGLAGGPGPEQYF,TGCGCCAGCAGCACCGGACTAGCGGGAGGGCCGGGACCCGAGCAGTACTTC
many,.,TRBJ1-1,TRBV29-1,CSVSPVNTEAFF,TGCAGCGTTTCTCCAGTGAACACTGAAGCTTTCTTT
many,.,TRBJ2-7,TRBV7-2,CASSRVGDSYEQYF,TGTGCCAGCAGCCGCGTGGGCGACTCCTACGAGCAGTACTTC
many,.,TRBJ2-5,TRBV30,CAWSVPRDSGFQETQYF,TGTGCCTGGAGTGTACCTCGGGACAGCGGGTTCCAAGAGACCCAGTACTTC
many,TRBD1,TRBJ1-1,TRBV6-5,CASSYGQGNTEAFF,TGTGCCAGCAGTTACGGACAGGGGAACACTGAAGCTTTCTTT
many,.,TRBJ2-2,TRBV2,CASSEDTGGELFF,TGTGCCAGCAGTGAGGATACAGGCGGGGAGCTGTTTTTT
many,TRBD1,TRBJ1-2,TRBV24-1,CATTSPTGDYGYTF,TGTGCCACCACCTCGCCCACAGGGGACTATGGCTACACCTTC
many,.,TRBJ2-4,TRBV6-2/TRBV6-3,CASSYSFQRQNIQYF,TGTGCCAGCAGTTACTCGTTTCAGAGGCAGAACATTCAGTACTTC
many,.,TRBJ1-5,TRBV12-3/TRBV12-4,CASSSGGGGTQPQHF,TGTGCCAGCAGTTCAGGAGGCGGGGGTACTCAGCCCCAGCATTTT
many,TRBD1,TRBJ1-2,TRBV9,CASRAGTGYGYTF,TGTGCCAGCAGAGCTGGGACAGGCTATGGCTACACCTTC
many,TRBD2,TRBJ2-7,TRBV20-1,CSARDIRLAGGYYEQYF,TGCAGTGCTAGAGACATCAGACTAGCGGGAGGATACTACGAGCAGTACTTC
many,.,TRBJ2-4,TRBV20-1,CSASHDLIAKNIKYF,TGCAGTGCTAGCCACGACCTTATAGCCAAAAACATTAAGTACTTC
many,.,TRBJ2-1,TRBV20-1,CSAEGGPLLGEQFF,TGCAGTGCCGAGGGCGGACCCCTCTTGGGTGAGCAGTTCTTC
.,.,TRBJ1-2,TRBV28,CASSLLGGGYTF,TGTGCCAGCAGTTTATTAGGGGGTGGCTACACCTTC
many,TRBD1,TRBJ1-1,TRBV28,CASPPPQGLGTEAFF,TGTGCCAGCCCCCCCCCACAGGGGTTGGGCACTGAAGCTTTCTTT
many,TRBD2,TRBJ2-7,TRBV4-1,CASSQVGLAGAKGYEQYF,TGCGCCAGCAGCCAAGTCGGTCTAGCGGGAGCAAAAGGCTACGAGCAGTACTTC
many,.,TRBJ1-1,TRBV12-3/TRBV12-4,CASSGKGGNTEAFF,TGTGCCAGCAGTGGAAAAGGGGGGAACACTGAAGCTTTCTTT
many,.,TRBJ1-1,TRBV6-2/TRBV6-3,CASSYGDREAFF,TGTGCCAGCAGTTACGGTGACAGAGAAGCTTTCTTT
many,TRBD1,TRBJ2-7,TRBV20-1,CSARDRGTGITYEQYF,TGCAGTGCTAGAGATCGGGGGACAGGGATAACCTACGAGCAGTACTTC
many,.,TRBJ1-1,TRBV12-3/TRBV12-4,CASSWFREINTEAFF,TGTGCCAGCAGTTGGTTCCGGGAGATAAACACTGAAGCTTTCTTT
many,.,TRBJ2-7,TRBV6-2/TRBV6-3,CASSYSPPGLTDYEQYF,TGTGCCAGCAGTTACTCCCCCCCAGGATTGACAGACTACGAGCAGTACTTC
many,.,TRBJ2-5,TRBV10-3,CAISESTEETQYF,TGTGCCATCAGTGAGTCGACGGAAGAGACCCAGTACTTC
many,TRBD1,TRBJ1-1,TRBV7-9,CASSLATGDMNTEAFF,TGTGCCAGCAGCTTAGCGACAGGGGATATGAACACTGAAGCTTTCTTT
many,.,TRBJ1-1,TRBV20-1,CSARKRQMNTEAFF,TGCAGTGCTAGAAAGAGACAGATGAACACTGAAGCTTTCTTT
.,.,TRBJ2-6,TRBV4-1,CASSQDSLGTGANVLTF,TGCGCCAGCAGCCAAGATTCGTTGGGGACTGGGGCCAACGTCCTGACTTTC
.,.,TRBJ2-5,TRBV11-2,CASSLVSSLGGVTQYF,TGTGCCAGCAGCTTAGTGTCCAGCCTCGGGGGAGTGACCCAGTACTTC
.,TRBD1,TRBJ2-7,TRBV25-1,CASSEGNPLRTGSYEQYF,TGTGCCAGCAGTGAAGGAAACCCACTCCGGACAGGGTCCTACGAGCAGTACTTC
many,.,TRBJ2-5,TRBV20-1,CSARKGDETQYF,TGCAGTGCTAGGAAAGGGGATGAGACCCAGTACTTC
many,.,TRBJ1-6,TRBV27,CASKGEINSPLHF,TGTGCCAGCAAAGGGGAAATAAATTCACCCCTCCACTTT
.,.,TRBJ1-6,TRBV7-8,CASSPGPLVYNSPLHF,TGTGCCAGCAGCCCGGGACCCTTGGTTTATAATTCACCCCTCCACTTT
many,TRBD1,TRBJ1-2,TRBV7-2,CASSLGHRTGYGYTF,TGTGCCAGCAGCTTAGGACACCGGACAGGCTATGGCTACACCTTC
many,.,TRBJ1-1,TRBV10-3,CAITSGPANTEAFF,TGTGCCATCACCTCGGGTCCAGCCAACACTGAAGCTTTCTTT
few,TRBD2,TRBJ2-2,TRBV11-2,CASSLGGRRTGELFF,TGTGCCAGCAGCTTAGGCGGGAGACGTACCGGGGAGCTGTTTTTT
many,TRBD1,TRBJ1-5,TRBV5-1,CASSSPGQGGQPQHF,TGCGCCAGCAGCTCGCCGGGACAGGGCGGTCAGCCCCAGCATTTT
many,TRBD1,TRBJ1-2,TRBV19,CASSLRDRPNYGYTF,TGTGCCAGTAGTCTGAGGGACAGACCTAACTATGGCTACACCTTC